Following are 9 T cell receptor beta chains from one sample sequenced in a study of CD8+ T cells in alopecia areata. Extraction and reverse transcription of RNA yielded cDNA as the sequencing template. Measured with immunoSEQ multiplex PCR; TCRdb has only the in-frame clones, and not every one. The data hold more than 110,000 clones, with about four fifths observed a single time. Stated treatment: oral pan-JAK inhibitor, 5-10 mg twice daily. The source material was CD8+ T cells sorted from blood, sampled at week 4, from a patient treated with tofacitinib. These receptors were taken from a human donor with alopecia areata.

The chain is built from TRBV27 and TRBJ2-3; 8 nucleotides match TRBD1. This CDR3 spans 15 amino acids. The ends lost 5 bases at V and 3 bases at J; junction bases unmatched: 7. The germline V gene encodes CDR1 MNHEY and CDR2 SMNVEV (reference sequence). The CDR3 is CASSPGQDLTDTQYF. The CDR3 nucleotides read TGTGCCAGCAGTCCGGGACAGGACCTTACAGATACGCAGTATTTT.

J is TRBJ2-5 and V is TRBV7-9; D ambiguous. The germline V gene has CDR1 SEHNR and CDR2 FQNEAQ (reference sequence). V was shortened by 3 bases and J by 5 bases, with 7 bases between the two germline ends. The CDR3 contains 12 residues. CDR3 loop: CASSFLGETQYF. CDR3 in DNA: TGTGCCAGCAGCTTTTTGGGGGAGACCCAGTACTTC.

V gene TRBV5-1 combines with J gene TRBJ1-1; D unclear. The V end lost 0 bases, the J end lost 4 bases, and 13 bases lay between the germline ends. This CDR3 contains 15 residues. CDR1 is SGHRS, CDR2 YFSETQ, per germline. This chain's CDR3 is CASSLEGAASTEAFF. For the CDR3, the DNA is TGCGCCAGCAGCTTGGAGGGTGCGGCGAGCACTGAAGCTTTCTTT.

The V call is TRBV4-3, the J call TRBJ2-2, with D maybe TRBD1 (6 bases). From germline, CDR1 is LGHNA and CDR2 YSLEER. The length of the CDR3 is 13 residues. Trimming took off 6 bases at V and 3 bases at J, with 8 bases between the two ends. CDR3 DNA: TGCGCCAGCAGTACAGGGTACACCGGGGAGCTGTTTTTT. Protein sequence: CASSTGYTGELFF.

V usage is TRBV5-1 and J usage is TRBJ2-3; D is uncertain. V lost 0 bases, J lost 5 bases, and 10 bases lay in between. Germline CDR1 is SGHRS and CDR2 is YFSETQ. The CDR3 totals 14 residues. The CDR3 here is CASSLEVSGDTQYF. The CDR3 DNA reads TGCGCCAGCAGCTTGGAGGTCAGTGGAGATACGCAGTATTTT.

The V call is TRBV7-6, the J call TRBJ2-7; the match to TRBD1 covers 9 bases. CDR1 is SGHVS, CDR2 FNYEAQ, per germline. Trimming took 5 bases from V and 1 from J; bases not matched to a gene: 6. This CDR3 has 15 amino acids. CDR3: CASSLGGQGSYEQYF. The CDR3 DNA sequence: TGTGCCAGCAGCCTTGGGGGACAGGGTTCCTACGAGCAGTACTTC.

J is TRBJ2-1 and V is TRBV4-3; D remains ambiguous. CDR1 and CDR2 (germline): LGHNA, YSLEER. This CDR3 spans 14 amino acids. V dropped 3 bases and J dropped 10 bases, with 16 bases sitting between them. The DNA of the CDR3 is TGCGCCAGCAGCCAGGGCCCTCCCGGAGAGGAGCAGTTCTTC. Amino acids: CASSQGPPGEEQFF.

This clone turned up a few times. The chain joins TRBV19 to TRBJ2-7; 7 bases align to TRBD1. The trim removed 5 bases at V and 6 bases at J, leaving 7 bases unmatched. Germline V gene sequence: CDR1 LNHDA, CDR2 SQIVND (reference sequence). The CDR3 runs to 13 residues. The CDR3 DNA reads TGTGCCAGTAGTCCCGACAGGGCCTCCGAGCAGTACTTC. Amino acids: CASSPDRASEQYF.

This chain joins TRBV2 and TRBJ1-1; unclear D gene. Germline V lookup: CDR1 SNHLY, CDR2 FYNNEI. The V gene lost 5 bases and the J gene lost 1 base, with 11 bases spanning the gap. The CDR3 runs 14 residues. The DNA for the CDR3 is TGTGCCAGCAGTCCCGGGAACGGGAACACTGAAGCTTTCTTT. This codes for CASSPGNGNTEAFF. Drawing the rest from reference TRBV2 and TRBJ1-1, the complete variable domain is EPEVTQTPSHQVTQMGQEVILRCVPISNHLYFYWYRQILGQKVEFLVSFYNNEISEKSEIFDDQFSVERPDGSNFTLKIRSTKLEDSAMYFCASSPGNGNTEAFFGQGTRLTVV.